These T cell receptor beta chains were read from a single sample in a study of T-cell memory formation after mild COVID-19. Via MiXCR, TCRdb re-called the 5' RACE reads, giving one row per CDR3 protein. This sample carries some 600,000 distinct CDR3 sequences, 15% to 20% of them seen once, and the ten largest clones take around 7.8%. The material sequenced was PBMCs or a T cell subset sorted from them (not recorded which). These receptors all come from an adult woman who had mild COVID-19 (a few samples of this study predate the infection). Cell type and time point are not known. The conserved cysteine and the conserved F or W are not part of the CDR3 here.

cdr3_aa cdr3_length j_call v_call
SVGQGAPVGYT 11 TRBJ1-2 TRBV29-1
ASNQGVNSPLH 11 TRBJ1-6 TRBV6-1
ASSSDRGRSEQY 12 TRBJ2-7 TRBV27
ASRPGADNEQF 11 TRBJ2-1 TRBV7-9
ASSPTSRGEQF 11 TRBJ2-1 TRBV5-1
ASSQGPSGYTGELF 14 TRBJ2-2 TRBV4-3
ASSLVGGESQNIQY 14 TRBJ2-4 TRBV5-1
ASSSSGRGRETQY 13 TRBJ2-5 TRBV11-3
ASSFALGSTGELF 13 TRBJ2-2 TRBV5-1
ASSNGQNSPLH 11 TRBJ1-6 TRBV7-9
ASSLSRRGYEQY 12 TRBJ2-7 TRBV28
SASPAGGSYEQY 12 TRBJ2-7 TRBV20-1
ASSFSSLRRLDGELF 15 TRBJ2-2 TRBV5-5
ASSKWMPGQGEGEQY 15 TRBJ2-7 TRBV21-1
ASNRDSLYEQY 11 TRBJ2-7 TRBV2
ASSPAGFYEQY 11 TRBJ2-7 TRBV7-9
ASSEKGQVYGNTIY 14 TRBJ1-3 TRBV25-1
ASSTGTAYSNQPQH 14 TRBJ1-5 TRBV7-8
ASRPERAPRQETQY 14 TRBJ2-5 TRBV7-2
ASSHGDRVQY 10 TRBJ2-7 TRBV7-2
ASSSTGPYNEQF 12 TRBJ2-1 TRBV7-2
ASSGGIIAGSSYNEQF 16 TRBJ2-1 TRBV19
ASSLNGGGGQETQY 14 TRBJ2-5 TRBV6-2/TRBV6-3
SARKVASGGYEQY 13 TRBJ2-7 TRBV20-1
ASSPDSRLADTQY 13 TRBJ2-3 TRBV9